These 9 T cell receptor beta chains were sequenced from one sample in a study of chemoradiotherapy in HPV16-positive cancers. Clones were read by immunoSEQ multiplex PCR, and TCRdb kept only the in-frame ones, dropping some. The sample has a few thousand clones; around 69% are singletons. The specimen was tumor tissue, collected from a patient who underwent chemoradiotherapy. These receptors came from a human donor with HPV-associated anogenital cancer.

The chain uses TRBV7-9 and TRBJ1-5; D may be TRBD1 (6 bases). Trimming took 5 bases from V and 5 from J, leaving 10 bases between them. Germline CDR1 SEHNR, CDR2 FQNEAQ (reference sequence). This CDR3 comprises 13 residues. The CDR3 is CASSTRTDQPQHF. The CDR3 bases are TGTGCCAGCAGCACCCGGACAGATCAGCCCCAGCATTTT. Looking up the rest from reference TRBV7-9 and TRBJ1-5 gives the full variable domain: DTGVSQNPRHKITKRGQNVTFRCDPISEHNRLYWYRQTLGQGPEFLTYFQNEAQLEKSRLLSDRFSAERPKGSFSTLEIQRTEQGDSAMYLCASSTRTDQPQHFGDGTRLSIL.

The chain couples TRBV5-1 to TRBJ2-3; D possibly corresponds to TRBD2 (5 bases). The CDR3 runs to 15 residues. Trimming left V 9 bases short and J 2 bases short, with 19 bases between. Germline V gene lookup returns CDR1 SGHRS and CDR2 YFSETQ. The CDR3 DNA sequence: TGCGCCACCTCGACGGGAAGCGGAGACACAGATACGCAGTATTTT. It encodes CATSTGSGDTDTQYF.

The chain recombines TRBV11-2 with TRBJ2-7, with 8 bases lining up with TRBD1. V was clipped by 5 bases and J by 4 bases; unmatched bases: 7. This CDR3 region has 14 residues. Looked up from germline, CDR1 is SGHAT and CDR2 is FQNNGV. The CDR3, as DNA: TGTGCCAGCAGCCACGGGACAGGCCTATACGAGCAGTACTTC. Translated: CASSHGTGLYEQYF.

The chain joins TRBV7-9 to TRBJ1-1, with 11 bases identical to TRBD1. CDR1 is SEHNR and CDR2 is FQNEAQ in the germline V gene (reference sequence). Losses at the gene ends were 4 bases for V and 5 bases for J; bases not matched to a gene: 12. This CDR3 has 17 residues. The CDR3 nucleotides are TGTGCCAGCAGCTCAACCGGACAGGGGGCACAAGGAACTGAAGCTTTCTTT. Its protein product is CASSSTGQGAQGTEAFF.

The chain joins TRBV7-8 to TRBJ2-3, with 9 bases matching TRBD2. Germline CDR1 reads SGHVS; CDR2 reads FQNEAQ. Germline trimming cut 8 bases from V and 1 base from J; bases unmatched to any gene: 4. This CDR3 is built from 14 residues. DNA for the CDR3: TGTGCCAGCTCAAAGCGGGAGGGCACAGATACGCAGTATTTT. Protein product: CASSKREGTDTQYF.

In nucleotides, the CDR3 is TGTGCCAGCAAACGGACAGGGGAAGATACGCAGTATTTT. Translating it yields CASKRTGEDTQYF. The chain recombines TRBV6-6 with TRBJ2-3; 9 bases are a match to TRBD1. The CDR3 is 13 residues long. V dropped 7 bases and J dropped 5; count of bases not matched to a gene: 4. Germline V gene lookup returns CDR1 MNHNY and CDR2 SVGAGI (reference sequence).

This clone was seen only once. This sequence joins TRBV18 and TRBJ2-2, with D maybe TRBD2 (7 bases). From germline, CDR1 is KGHSH and CDR2 LQKENI. Trimming removed 2 bases at V and 2 bases at J, with 12 bases between. The CDR3 length is 16 residues. CDR3 residues: CASSPVGGGNTGELFF. The CDR3 region has the DNA TGTGCCAGCTCACCAGTCGGCGGGGGCAACACCGGGGAGCTGTTTTTT.

CDR3 coding DNA: TGTGCCAGCAGCCCATGGGATTTTTCCCGCGGAAAACTGTTTTTT. Protein: CASSPWDFSRGKLFF. The rearrangement links TRBV7-9 to TRBJ1-4, with no clear D. The CDR3 covers 15 residues. The V gene's germline CDR1 is SEHNR and CDR2 FQNEAQ (reference sequence). V was trimmed by 5 bases and J by 10 bases, leaving 20 bases between them.

As DNA, the CDR3 is TGTGCCAGCAGCGAGCCTGGCGGGGACTTGGACGAGCAGTACTTC. This gives the protein CASSEPGGDLDEQYF. The chain employs TRBV25-1 and TRBJ2-7, with D perhaps matching TRBD2 (6 bases). This CDR3 is 15 amino acids long. Germline CDR1 MGHDK, CDR2 SYGVNS. Between the trimmed V and J ends, which lost 6 bases and 5 bases, there was a span of 20 bases.